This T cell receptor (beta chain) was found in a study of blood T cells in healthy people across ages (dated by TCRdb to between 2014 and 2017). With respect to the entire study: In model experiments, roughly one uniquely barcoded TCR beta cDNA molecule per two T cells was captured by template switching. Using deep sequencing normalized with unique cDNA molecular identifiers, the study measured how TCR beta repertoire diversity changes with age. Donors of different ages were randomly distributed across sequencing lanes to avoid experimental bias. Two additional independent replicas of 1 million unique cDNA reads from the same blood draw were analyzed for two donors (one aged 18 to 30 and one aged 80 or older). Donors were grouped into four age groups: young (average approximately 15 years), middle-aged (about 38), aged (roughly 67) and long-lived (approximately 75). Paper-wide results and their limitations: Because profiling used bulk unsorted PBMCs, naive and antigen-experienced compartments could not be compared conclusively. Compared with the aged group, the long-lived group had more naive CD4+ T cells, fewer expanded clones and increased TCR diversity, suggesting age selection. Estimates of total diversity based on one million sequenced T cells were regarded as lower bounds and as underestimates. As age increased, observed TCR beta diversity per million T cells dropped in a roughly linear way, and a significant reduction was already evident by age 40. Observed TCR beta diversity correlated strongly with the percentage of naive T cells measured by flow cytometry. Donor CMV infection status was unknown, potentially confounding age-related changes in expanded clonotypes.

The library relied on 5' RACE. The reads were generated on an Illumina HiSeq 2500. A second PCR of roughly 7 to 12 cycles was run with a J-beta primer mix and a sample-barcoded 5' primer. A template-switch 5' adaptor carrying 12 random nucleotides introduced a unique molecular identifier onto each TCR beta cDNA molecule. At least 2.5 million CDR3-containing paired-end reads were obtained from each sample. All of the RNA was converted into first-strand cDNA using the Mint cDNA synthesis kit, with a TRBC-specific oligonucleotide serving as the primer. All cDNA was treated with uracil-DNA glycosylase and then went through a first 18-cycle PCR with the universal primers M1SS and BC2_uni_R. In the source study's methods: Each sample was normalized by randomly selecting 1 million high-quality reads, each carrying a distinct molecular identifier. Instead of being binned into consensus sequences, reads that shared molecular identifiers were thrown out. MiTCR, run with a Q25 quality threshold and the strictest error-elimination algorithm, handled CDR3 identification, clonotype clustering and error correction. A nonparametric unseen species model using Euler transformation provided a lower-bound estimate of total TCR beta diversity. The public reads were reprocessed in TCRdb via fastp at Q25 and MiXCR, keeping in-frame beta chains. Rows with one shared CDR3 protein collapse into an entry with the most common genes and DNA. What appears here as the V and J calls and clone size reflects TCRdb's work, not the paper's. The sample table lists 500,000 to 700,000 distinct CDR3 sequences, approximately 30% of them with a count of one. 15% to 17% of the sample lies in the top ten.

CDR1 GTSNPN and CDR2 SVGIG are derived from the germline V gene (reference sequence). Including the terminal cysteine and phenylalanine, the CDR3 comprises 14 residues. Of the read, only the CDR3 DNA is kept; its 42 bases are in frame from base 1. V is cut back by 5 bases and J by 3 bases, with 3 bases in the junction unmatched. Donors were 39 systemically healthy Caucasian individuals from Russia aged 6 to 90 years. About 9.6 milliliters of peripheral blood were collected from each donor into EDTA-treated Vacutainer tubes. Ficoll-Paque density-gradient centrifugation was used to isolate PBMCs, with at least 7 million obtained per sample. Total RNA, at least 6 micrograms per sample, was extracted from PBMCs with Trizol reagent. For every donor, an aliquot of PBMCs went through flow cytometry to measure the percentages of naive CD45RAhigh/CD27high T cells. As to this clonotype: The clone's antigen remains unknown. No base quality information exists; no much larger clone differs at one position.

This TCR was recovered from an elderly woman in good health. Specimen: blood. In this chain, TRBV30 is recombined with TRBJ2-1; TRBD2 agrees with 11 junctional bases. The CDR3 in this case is CAWWGTSGYNEQFF. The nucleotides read TGTGCCTGGTGGGGGACTAGCGGCTACAATGAGCAGTTCTTC.